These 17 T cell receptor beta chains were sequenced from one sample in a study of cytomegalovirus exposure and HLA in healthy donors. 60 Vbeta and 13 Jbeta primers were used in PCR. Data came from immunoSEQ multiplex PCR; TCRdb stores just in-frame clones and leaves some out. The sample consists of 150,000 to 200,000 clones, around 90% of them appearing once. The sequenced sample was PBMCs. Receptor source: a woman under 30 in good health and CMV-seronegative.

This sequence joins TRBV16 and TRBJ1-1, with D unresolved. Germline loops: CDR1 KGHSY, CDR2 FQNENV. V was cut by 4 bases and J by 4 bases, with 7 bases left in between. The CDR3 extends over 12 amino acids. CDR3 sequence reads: CASSPPGTEAFF. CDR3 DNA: TGTGCCAGCAGCCCCCCCGGCACTGAAGCTTTCTTT.

This CDR3 is CASSSTGYGYTF. The DNA of the CDR3 is TGTGCCAGCAGCTCGACAGGCTATGGCTACACCTTC. The chain employs TRBV6-5 and TRBJ1-2; D is possibly TRBD1 (6 bases). With 6 bases removed from V and 4 bases from J, the gap between germline ends came to 9 bases. Per germline, CDR1 MNHEY and CDR2 SVGAGI. CDR3 length: 12 residues.

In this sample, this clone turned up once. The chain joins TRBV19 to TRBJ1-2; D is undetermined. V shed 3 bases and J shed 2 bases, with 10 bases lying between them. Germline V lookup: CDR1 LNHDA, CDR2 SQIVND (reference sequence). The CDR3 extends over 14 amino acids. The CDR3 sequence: CASSIYRLNYGYTF. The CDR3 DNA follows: TGTGCCAGTAGTATCTACCGCCTCAACTATGGCTACACCTTC. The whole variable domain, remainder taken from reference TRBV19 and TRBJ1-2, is DGGITQSPKYLFRKEGQNVTLSCEQNLNHDAMYWYRQDPGQGLRLIYYSQIVNDFQKGDIAEGYSVSREKKESFPLTVTSAQKNPTAFYLCASSIYRLNYGYTFGSGTRLTVV.

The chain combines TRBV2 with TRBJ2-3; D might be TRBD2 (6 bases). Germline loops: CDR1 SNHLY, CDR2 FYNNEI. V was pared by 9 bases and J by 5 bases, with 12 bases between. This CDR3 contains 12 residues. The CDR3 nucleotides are TGTGCCAGACCAAGGGGAGGAGATACGCAGTATTTT. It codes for CARPRGGDTQYF.

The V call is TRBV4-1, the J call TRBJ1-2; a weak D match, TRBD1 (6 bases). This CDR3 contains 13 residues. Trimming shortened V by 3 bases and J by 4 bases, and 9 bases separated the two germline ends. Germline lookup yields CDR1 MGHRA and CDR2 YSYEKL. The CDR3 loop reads CASSHGQLYGYTF. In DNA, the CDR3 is TGCGCCAGCAGCCACGGACAGCTCTATGGCTACACCTTC.

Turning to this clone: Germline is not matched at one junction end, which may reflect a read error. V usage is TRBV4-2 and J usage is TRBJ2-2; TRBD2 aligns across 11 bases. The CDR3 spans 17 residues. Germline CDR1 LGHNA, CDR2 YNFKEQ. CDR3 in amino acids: CASSQGLAGKNIGELFF. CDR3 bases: TGTGCCAGCAGCCAAGGACTAGCGGGGAAAAACATCGGGGAGCTGTTTTTT.

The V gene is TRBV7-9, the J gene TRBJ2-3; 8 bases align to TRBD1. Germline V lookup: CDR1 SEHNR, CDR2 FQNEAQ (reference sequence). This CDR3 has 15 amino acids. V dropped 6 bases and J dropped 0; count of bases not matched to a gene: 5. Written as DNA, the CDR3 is TGTGCCAGCAGTGACAGGGGCCCAAGCACAGATACGCAGTATTTT. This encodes CASSDRGPSTDTQYF.

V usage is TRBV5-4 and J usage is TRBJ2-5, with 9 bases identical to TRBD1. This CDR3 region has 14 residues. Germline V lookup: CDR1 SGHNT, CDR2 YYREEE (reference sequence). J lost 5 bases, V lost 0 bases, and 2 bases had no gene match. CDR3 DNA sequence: TGTGCCAGCAGCTTGGCCGACAGGGGGGAGACCCAGTACTTC. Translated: CASSLADRGETQYF.

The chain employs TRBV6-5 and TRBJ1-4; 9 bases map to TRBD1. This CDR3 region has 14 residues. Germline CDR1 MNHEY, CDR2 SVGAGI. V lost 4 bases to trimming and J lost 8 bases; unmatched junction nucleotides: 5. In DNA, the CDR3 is TGTGCCAGCAGTTCGACAGGGGGTAACGAAAAACTGTTTTTT. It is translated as CASSSTGGNEKLFF.

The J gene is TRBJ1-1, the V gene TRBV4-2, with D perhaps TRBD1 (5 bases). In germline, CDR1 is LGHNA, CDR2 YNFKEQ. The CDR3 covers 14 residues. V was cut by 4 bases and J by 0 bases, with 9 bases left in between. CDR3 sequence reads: CASSPREMNTEAFF. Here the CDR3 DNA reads TGTGCCAGCAGCCCCAGGGAAATGAACACTGAAGCTTTCTTT.

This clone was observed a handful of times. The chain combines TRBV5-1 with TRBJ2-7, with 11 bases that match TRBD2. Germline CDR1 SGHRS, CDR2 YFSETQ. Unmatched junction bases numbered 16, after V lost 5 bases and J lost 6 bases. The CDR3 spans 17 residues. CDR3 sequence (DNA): TGCGCCAGCAGTATGCTGCCAACTACTAGCGGGAGAGGCGAGCAGTACTTC. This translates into CASSMLPTTSGRGEQYF.

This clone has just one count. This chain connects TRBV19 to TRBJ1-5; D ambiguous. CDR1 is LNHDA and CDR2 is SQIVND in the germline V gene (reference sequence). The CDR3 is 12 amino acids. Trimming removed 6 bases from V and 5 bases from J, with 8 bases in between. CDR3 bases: TGTGCCAGTAGCCCACAGTATCAGCCCCAGCATTTT. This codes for CASSPQYQPQHF.

CDR3 loop: CASSPGQYMNTEAFF. CDR3 DNA: TGTGCCAGCAGCCCGGGACAGTACATGAACACTGAAGCTTTCTTT. The chain employs TRBV4-2 and TRBJ1-1; TRBD1 agrees at 7 bases. V dropped 4 bases and J dropped 0; count of bases not matched to a gene: 5. The V gene's germline CDR1 is LGHNA and CDR2 YNFKEQ. This CDR3 comprises 15 residues.

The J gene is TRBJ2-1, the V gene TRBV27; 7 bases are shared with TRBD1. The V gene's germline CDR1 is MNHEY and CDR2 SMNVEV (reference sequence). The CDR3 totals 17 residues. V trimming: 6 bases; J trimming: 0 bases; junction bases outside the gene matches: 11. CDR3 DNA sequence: TGTGCCAGCAGGACGTTCTCAGGGGGTCGCTCCTACAATGAGCAGTTCTTC. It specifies CASRTFSGGRSYNEQFF.

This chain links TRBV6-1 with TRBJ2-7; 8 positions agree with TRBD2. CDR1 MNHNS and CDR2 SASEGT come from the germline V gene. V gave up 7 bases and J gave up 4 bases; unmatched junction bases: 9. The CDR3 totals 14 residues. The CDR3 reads CASTRAGVGYEQYF. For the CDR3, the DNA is TGTGCCAGCACCCGAGCGGGGGTAGGGTACGAGCAGTACTTC.

The CDR3 DNA reads as TGTGCCAGCAGCTCCTGGACAGCCGGATGGGGCTACACCTTC. This encodes CASSSWTAGWGYTF. The J gene is TRBJ1-2, the V gene TRBV11-2; possibly TRBD1 for D (6 bases). V lost 4 bases and J 8 bases, leaving 17 bases between the germline ends. The CDR3 has 14 amino acids. The germline V gene encodes CDR1 SGHAT and CDR2 FQNNGV.

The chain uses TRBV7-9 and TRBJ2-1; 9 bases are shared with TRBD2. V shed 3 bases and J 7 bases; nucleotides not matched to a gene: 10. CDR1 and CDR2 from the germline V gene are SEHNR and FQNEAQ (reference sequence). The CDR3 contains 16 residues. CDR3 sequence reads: CASSFQGTSPGNEQFF. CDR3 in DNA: TGTGCCAGCAGCTTCCAAGGGACTAGCCCCGGTAATGAGCAGTTCTTC.